These 7 T cell receptor beta chains were sequenced from one sample in a study of response to subunit inactivated influenza vaccine. Each CDR3 protein gets one entry after TCRdb re-called the RT-PCR reads with MiXCR. The sample yields 860,000 or so distinct CDR3 sequences, around 20% seen once. The sequencing used PBMCs from blood, collected less than 6 days after vaccination. The receptors come from a man between 50 and 59 years old who received an inactivated influenza vaccine.

The CDR3 DNA reads TGCAGTGCTCTCGACAGGGCCAACGGCTACACCTTC. Amino acids: CSALDRANGYTF. The chain joins TRBV20-1 to TRBJ1-2; 7 nucleotides agree with TRBD1. This CDR3 has 12 amino acids. With 5 bases clipped from V and 8 bases from J, the junction kept 8 bases outside the gene matches. Germline assignment: CDR1 DFQATT and CDR2 SNEGSKA (reference sequence).

This clonotype was observed once. At one end the junction does not follow the germline gene, possibly because of a read error. CDR3 amino acids: CTSSLDGRLYEQYF. CDR3 DNA sequence: TGCACCAGCAGCTTGGATGGCCGCCTCTACGAGCAGTACTTC. J is TRBJ2-7 and V is TRBV5-1; D gene unclear. Germline lookup yields CDR1 SGHRS and CDR2 YFSETQ. The CDR3 has 14 amino acids.

This clonotype has more than one count but fewer than ten. In nucleotides, the CDR3 is TGCGCCAGCAGCCAAAAACGACAGGGGTACTCCTACGAGCAGTACTTC. It encodes CASSQKRQGYSYEQYF. The chain recombines TRBV4-3 with TRBJ2-7; 8 positions match TRBD1. The CDR3 spans 16 residues. CDR1 is LGHNA, CDR2 YSLEER, per germline. V lost 2 bases to trimming and J lost 0 bases; unmatched junction nucleotides: 6.

This clonotype was seen at least ten times. The chain links TRBV12-3 or TRBV12-4 to TRBJ1-1; no reliable D call. The CDR3 length is 12 residues. Trimming stripped 4 bases from V and 7 bases from J, with 10 bases between. The CDR3 here is CASSYGLNEAFF. CDR3 nucleotide sequence: TGTGCCAGCAGTTACGGACTGAATGAAGCTTTCTTT.

The chain combines TRBV21-1 with TRBJ2-5; the DNA was not compared with TRBD1, the D call given in the table. TRBV21-1 corresponds to a pseudogene. The CDR3 has 15 residues. The CDR3, as DNA: TGTGCCAGCACCTGGGGACAGGTTCTACAAGAGACCCAGTACTTC. Translating gives CASTWGQVLQETQYF.

CDR3 in DNA: TGTGCCAGCAGCCCTACGGGACTAGGGGACAGAAATCGGCTGTTTTTT. Amino acids: CASSPTGLGDRNRLFF. The genes are TRBV7-3 and TRBJ2-2, with D possibly TRBD2 on 8 matching bases. The CDR3 totals 16 residues. V was trimmed by 5 bases and J by 13 bases, leaving 26 bases between them. Germline CDR1 SGHTA, CDR2 FQGTGA. The full variable domain, its missing parts supplied by reference TRBV7-3 and TRBJ2-2, is GAGVSQTPSNKVTEKGKYVELRCDPISGHTALYWYRQSLGQGPEFLIYFQGTGAADDSGLPNDRFFAVRPEGSVSTLKIQRTERGDSAVYLCASSPTGLGDRNRLFFGEGSRLTVL.

This chain uses TRBV20-1 with TRBJ2-3; D unresolved. Germline V gene data show CDR1 as DFQATT and CDR2 as SNEGSKA (reference sequence). V lost 6 bases, J lost 4 bases, and 11 bases lay in between. The CDR3 is made up of 12 amino acids. The CDR3 DNA reads TGCAGTGCAGCACTTGGGTCAGATACGCAGTATTTT. Encoded protein: CSAALGSDTQYF.